This TCR beta chain was recovered during a study of cytomegalovirus exposure and HLA in healthy donors (dated 2017 in TCRdb). Turning to the overall study: An earlier analysis of some 600 of the donors reported 276 Gb of sequence data and 117 million unique TCR beta sequences obtained from some 200 million T cells. An early release that covered around 590 HLA-typed donors contained about 300 gigabases of sequencing data and around 85 million unique TCR sequences. Among the roughly 400 genotyped donors, 81% belonged to the genetic ancestry cluster associated with self-reported Caucasian donors. The study was designed to test whether signatures of past pathogen exposure could be identified by cataloging public T cell receptors. The study profiled the T cell repertoires of under 700 subjects by immunosequencing and related them to cytomegalovirus serostatus. In addition to the first cohort of around 670 subjects, a separate validation cohort of approximately 110 different subjects was used. High-throughput TCR immunosequencing, statistical association of individual TCRs with disease status, and machine learning were combined to predict cytomegalovirus infection status. To study patterns of TCR occurrence, a later analysis re-analyzed previously published TCR beta repertoires from under 750 donors and added high-resolution HLA genotyping. Rather than using new phenotypic data, the later analysis identified candidate immune exposures from TCR beta sequences and from how often those sequences occurred across donors. In an earlier analysis of over 550 of the donors, high-throughput TCR beta sequencing was used to judge whether each TCR beta V gene segment behaved as functional or pseudogenic. Alongside the repertoire data, information on donor age, sex, ethnicity and CMV serostatus was compiled. Genome-wide SNP genotypes for about 60% of the 666 donors were used in a later genetic analysis, which treated that subset as a discovery cohort. All discovery cohort repertoires had been generated on a single sequencing platform. Both class I and class II loci were covered by HLA typing, at four-digit resolution. Typing coverage differed by locus: A, B, C, DRB1 and DQB1 were typed in roughly 629-630 donors, DQA1 in about 560, DPA1 in some 610, and DPB1 in around 440. Several DR-DQ haplotypes were handled as single units for association and clustering because linkage in the cohort was strong. Across 398 genotyped donors of the cohort, an average of roughly 200,000 unique TCR beta nucleotide sequences per donor were sequenced, and 15% to 20% of those sequences were non-productive. Paper-wide results and their limitations: In a later genetic analysis, a missense DCLRE1C variant was associated with V-gene and J-gene trimming of TCR beta chains, and the association was replicated in an independent cohort. Correlated functional status among segregating V segments might be attributable to linkage disequilibrium, but an unknown experimental factor could not be ruled out. A group of highly shared sequence variants was considered likely to be a technical artifact of the sequencing pipeline. HLA typing was unavailable for some donors at each locus, so association tests used only the typed subset. The earlier analysis of about 600 of the donors excluded 15 to 20 rarely observed V segments, including chromosome 9 orphons, because counts were too low. The authors suggested that the approach could potentially be extended to other disease states and immunological phenotypes. Compared with equally common non-associated chains, HLA-associated TCR beta chains in a later analysis were more clonally expanded and had lower generation probabilities. When HLA alleles, especially DR and DQ, strongly co-occurred, TCR associations were difficult to assign to individual alleles. In this cohort, only TCR beta chains were sequenced, and detectable features were limited by the absence of alpha or paired-chain data. A later genetic analysis reported fewer N-insertions in productive TCRs among donors in an Asian-associated ancestry cluster than the approximately 700-donor mean. A further reported finding was that TCR beta sequences accurately predicted the HLA-A and HLA-B alleles for most subjects in the first cohort. In vitro tests confirmed that a few of the cytomegalovirus-associated TCR beta chains recognize cytomegalovirus antigens. Most TCR sequences were seen in very few donors, while some public TCRs were found in many individuals. A later analysis found that TCR association rates varied across HLA loci, with DRB1 alleles showing the most associated TCRs and HLA-C alleles the fewest. Broadly in line with IMGT annotations, most TCR beta V segments showed up in productive rearrangements about 87% or about 30% of the time in an earlier analysis of 450 to 750 of the donors. CMV serostatus was the only immune exposure information available for the cohort. In a later analysis, several top co-occurrence clusters were reported to appear linked to parvovirus B19, influenza, CMV and Epstein-Barr virus. Some IMGT-functional V segments, including TRBV6-2 and TRBV6-3, could not be told apart with the 87-base-pair reads, so those segments were excluded. The classifier was reported to diagnose cytomegalovirus status with high specificity and sensitivity in both the original and validation cohorts. Most CMV-associated TCR beta chains appeared to be HLA-restricted in a later analysis, and the HLA associations seemed to be driven largely by CMV exposure. A total of 164 TCR beta chains were listed by the study as associated with cytomegalovirus. Presence/absence analyses assumed roughly uniform sequencing depth across donors, an assumption that may not hold. Specific HLA alleles were associated with over 15,000 TCR beta sequences at a false discovery rate of 0.05 in a later analysis.

The receptor library was made with the immunoSEQ multiplex PCR assay. The multiplex PCR relied on a mix of 60 forward primers for TCR Vbeta segments and 13 reverse primers for TCR Jbeta segments. Amplification of the CDR3 region of rearranged TCR beta genes was performed with a multiplex PCR assay on genomic DNA. The Illumina HiSeq System was used to sequence the amplified TCR beta libraries as 87-base-pair reads. The source study handled its data this way. Across the 700 or so repertoires, a later analysis counted some 80 million unique TCR beta chains, 9.5 million to 13 million of which were shared by at least two donors. Raw reads were error-corrected and collapsed into unique sequences with a nearest-neighbor algorithm that merged closely related sequences to remove PCR and sequencing errors. To assign V, D and J gene segments, CDR3 sequences were aligned to IMGT reference sequences. For a sequence to be retained, at least a six-nucleotide match to both a V gene segment and a J gene segment was required. Rearrangements were classified as productive when the CDR3 lacked stop codons and remained in frame with V and J, and all other rearrangements were classified as non-productive. CDR3 was defined according to IMGT convention as the region running from the second conserved V-encoded cysteine to the conserved J-encoded phenylalanine. The earlier analysis of 587 of the donors excluded sequences that lacked an unambiguous match to a single V gene segment. An earlier analysis of a few hundred of the donors called V segments functional above 56.7% productive rearrangements and segregating when the between-donor standard deviation exceeded 5%. A statistical classification framework was developed to diagnose cytomegalovirus status using the catalog of TCR beta chain sequences. A later analysis assigned V and J genes by comparing TCR nucleotide sequences with IMGT/GENE-DB human TR gene sequences. The TCRdist pipeline was used in a later analysis to assign CDR3 sequences and most-parsimonious VDJ recombination scenarios. In a later analysis, each TCR beta chain was defined by its CDR3 amino acid sequence together with its V-gene family, and reads lacking a unique V-gene family were excluded. To address suspected cross-contamination and a sequencing artifact, a later analysis removed roughly 580 highly shared, low-generation-probability nucleotide sequences. For each public chain, a later analysis derived a clonal expansion index from normalized ranks of inferred template counts within each repertoire. In a later analysis, generation probabilities were computed with a VDJ recombination model fitted to out-of-frame rearrangements, and the resulting probabilities were checked against IGoR. In a later analysis, TCR-TCR, TCR-HLA and TCR-CMV co-occurrence was scored with hypergeometric tests, and a repertoire-size bias correction was applied to TCR pairs. To estimate false discovery rates, a later analysis permuted the HLA or CMV assignments 20 times. In a later analysis, co-occurring TCRs were grouped with DBSCAN, and TCRdist sequence similarity was added when clustering was performed within HLA-allele-positive subsets. Repertoires with fewer than 30,000 or more than 120,000 public chains were left out of co-occurrence clustering, as were five repertoires with anomalous nucleotide sharing. This is the immuneACCESS table as TCRdb keeps it, with only in-frame sequences that have V and J called. A part of the clones is gone; compared with another copy, unresolved V genes explain less than half, and the rest is unexplained. V, J and clone size are taken as reported in that table, and D and trimming were inferred from the DNA itself. The sample has about 89,000 clones on record, around 77% of them singletons. The ten largest clones capture roughly 3.7% of the sample.

Its CDR3 holds 14 amino acids, cysteine through phenylalanine. Only the CDR3 DNA is retained, 42 bases long and in frame from the first base. The germline V gene yields MGHDK for CDR1 and SYGVNS for CDR2. Relative to germline, V is missing 4 bases and J is missing 0 bases, with 1 base of the junction outside any gene match. The cohort consisted of some 670 healthy bone marrow donors. At the time of sampling, all cohort members were nominally healthy, though unrecorded immune exposures were likely present. The donor tested CMV seronegative and was one of the 352 seronegative cohort members. A peripheral blood sample was provided by each donor, and peripheral blood mononuclear cells were used for TCR beta sequencing. The Qiagen DNeasy Blood Extraction Kit was used to extract genomic DNA from the blood cell samples. This clone occurred once. The antigen it binds to is not known. Base qualities are not provided; no much larger clone lies one nucleotide away.

The chain couples TRBV25-1 to TRBJ2-3; 7 bases in the junction line up with TRBD2. This sequence originates from a man aged 30-40 years in good health and CMV-seronegative. Sequenced input: PBMCs. The CDR3 corresponds to CASSVGGSTDTQYF. At the DNA level, the sequence is TGTGCCAGCAGTGTGGGAGGGAGCACAGATACGCAGTATTTT.